This T cell receptor beta chain was observed in a study of T cell responses to AZD1222 COVID-19 vaccine. As regards this clone: Its target is unknown.

General study findings and limits: The donor group comprised mostly white British people and more females; the analysis possibly underestimated clonal diversity. Across the whole spike, CD4 TCRs peaked at regions 160-218 and 743-854.

The protocol was immunoSEQ multiplex PCR, while the TCRdb copy is restricted to in-frame clones and leaves out a portion. The repertoire holds 150,000 or so clones, with approximately 94% as singletons. Per the germline V gene, CDR1 is SNHLY and CDR2 is FYNNEI. V shed 1 base and J shed 3 bases, with 6 bases lying between them. The CDR3 is 13 residues long. Source: peripheral blood, taken on day 0 of AZD1222 vaccination. The genes are TRBV2 and TRBJ1-2; no clear D. The clonotype originates from an adult in good health. CDR3 in amino acids: CASSEGVDYGYTF. CDR3 sequence (DNA): TGTGCCAGCAGTGAAGGGGTGGACTATGGCTACACCTTC.